One sample yielded the 4 T cell receptor beta chains listed below, sequenced in a study of cytomegalovirus exposure and HLA in healthy donors. Primers for the PCR totalled 60 Vbeta and 13 Jbeta. Method: immunoSEQ multiplex PCR; TCRdb's copy keeps in-frame clones and lacks some. The table shows 170,000 or so clones, with about 80% occurring only once. The sample was PBMCs. The receptors were sampled from a woman in her twenties or thirties in good health and CMV-seropositive.

The rearrangement uses TRBV15 and TRBJ2-7; 11 nucleotides line up with TRBD2. V lost 1 base and J lost 4; bases outside the gene matches: 3. The CDR3 contains 15 residues. Germline-derived CDR1 and CDR2 are LNHNV and YYDKDF (reference sequence). Here the CDR3 DNA reads TGTGCCACCAGCAGAGCGCTAGCGGGGGGATACGAGCAGTACTTC. This gives the protein CATSRALAGGYEQYF.

The rearrangement joins TRBV7-8 to TRBJ2-1, with D hard to call. The CDR3 runs to 13 residues. Trimming removed 5 bases at V and 4 bases at J, with 9 bases between. Per the germline V gene, CDR1 is SGHVS and CDR2 is FQNEAQ. The DNA of the CDR3 is TGTGCCAGCAGCGACGACAATTACAATGAGCAGTTCTTC. It is translated as CASSDDNYNEQFF.

The chain links TRBV6-5 to TRBJ2-5; tentatively, D is TRBD1 (5 bases). Germline lookup yields CDR1 MNHEY and CDR2 SVGAGI. The CDR3 is 13 residues long. Between the trimmed V and J ends, which lost 0 bases and 4 bases, there was a span of 6 bases. CDR3 residues: CASSYSGRETQYF. The CDR3 DNA is TGTGCCAGCAGTTACTCGGGGCGAGAGACCCAGTACTTC.

The chain recombines TRBV5-1 with TRBJ2-1; no firm D call. Trimming cost V 0 bases and J 9 bases, with 10 bases left between them. The CDR3 contains 13 residues. Germline V gene lookup returns CDR1 SGHRS and CDR2 YFSETQ. This CDR3 reads CASSLEAAVEQFF. The CDR3 nucleotides read TGCGCCAGCAGCTTGGAAGCTGCGGTTGAGCAGTTCTTC.